Sequencing of this TCR beta chain was carried out in a study of blood T cell repertoires in COVID-19. Study-level background: COVID-19 samples, acute and convalescent, were from the United States, Italy and Spain.

Recovery meant two consecutive negative NP/OP PCR tests, professional clearance, or resolved symptoms. Study processing details: By means of reference gene primer amplification, nucleated cell counts were estimated. This table comes from immunoSEQ multiplex PCR, and its TCRdb copy is limited to in-frame clones, with some not included. The V and J calls and clone size were taken over from that table, and D and trimming were inferred from the DNA. The table lists 390,000 or so clones, under 85% of them singletons. The V end lost 1 base, the J end lost 6 bases, and 12 bases lay between the germline ends. The CDR3 has 14 residues. Germline V CDR1 and CDR2: SGHAT, FQNNGV.

Sequencing was performed on PBMCs or T cells enriched from blood (not recorded which). The TCR sequence derives from a woman between 50 and 59 years old who had recovered from COVID-19. The J gene is TRBJ1-1, the V gene TRBV11-2; D is uncertain. This CDR3 is CASSLVWADPEAFF. CDR3 in DNA: TGTGCCAGCAGCTTAGTTTGGGCAGACCCTGAAGCTTTCTTT.